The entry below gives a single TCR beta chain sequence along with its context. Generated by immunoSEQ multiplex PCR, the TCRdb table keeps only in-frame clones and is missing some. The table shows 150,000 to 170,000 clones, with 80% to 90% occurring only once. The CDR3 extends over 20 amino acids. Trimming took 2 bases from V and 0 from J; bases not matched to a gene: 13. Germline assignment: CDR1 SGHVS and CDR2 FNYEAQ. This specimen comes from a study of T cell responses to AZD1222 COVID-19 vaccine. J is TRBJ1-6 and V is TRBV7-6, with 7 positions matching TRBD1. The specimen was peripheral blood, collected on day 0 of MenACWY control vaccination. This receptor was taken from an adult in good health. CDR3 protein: CASSLRPLGTASSYNSPLHF. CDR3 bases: TGTGCCAGCAGCTTACGGCCACTAGGGACAGCTAGCTCCTATAATTCACCCCTCCACTTT. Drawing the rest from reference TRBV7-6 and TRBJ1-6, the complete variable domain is GAGVSQSPRYKVTKRGQDVALRCDPISGHVSLYWYRQALGQGPEFLTYFNYEAQQDKSGLPNDRFSAERPEGSISTLTIQRTEQRDSAMYRCASSLRPLGTASSYNSPLHFGNGTRLTVT.